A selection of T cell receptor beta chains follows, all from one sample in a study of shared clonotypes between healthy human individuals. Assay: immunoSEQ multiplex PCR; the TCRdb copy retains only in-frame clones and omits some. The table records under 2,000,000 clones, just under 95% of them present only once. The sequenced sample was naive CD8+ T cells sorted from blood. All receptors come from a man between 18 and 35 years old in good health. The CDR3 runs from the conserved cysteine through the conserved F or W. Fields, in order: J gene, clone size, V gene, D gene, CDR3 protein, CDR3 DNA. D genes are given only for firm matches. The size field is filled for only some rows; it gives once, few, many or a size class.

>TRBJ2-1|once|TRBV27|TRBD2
CASSVLAGNRQFF
TGTGCCAGCAGTGTACTAGCGGGAAACCGACAGTTCTTC
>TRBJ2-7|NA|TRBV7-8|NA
CASRGDNLYEQYF
TGTGCCAGCAGGGGGGACAACCTCTACGAGCAGTACTTC
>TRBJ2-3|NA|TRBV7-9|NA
CASSPVGHLETSTDTQYF
TGTGCCAGCAGCCCCGTCGGGCACTTGGAAACTAGCACAGATACGCAGTATTTT
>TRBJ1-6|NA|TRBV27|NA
CASSPRLGYDSPLHF
TGTGCCAGCAGCCCCCGACTTGGTTACGATTCACCCCTCCACTTT
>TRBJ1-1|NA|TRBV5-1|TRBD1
CASNFGQVNTEAFF
TGCGCCAGCAACTTCGGACAGGTGAACACTGAAGCTTTCTTT
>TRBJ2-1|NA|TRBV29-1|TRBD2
CSVEFSGAPMNEQFF
TGCAGCGTTGAATTTAGCGGGGCTCCAATGAATGAGCAGTTCTTC
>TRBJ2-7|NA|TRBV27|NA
CASSPPGTSSYEQYF
TGTGCCAGCAGCCCCCCCGGGACAAGCTCCTACGAGCAGTACTTC
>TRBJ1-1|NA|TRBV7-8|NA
CASEPGMNTEAFF
TGTGCCAGCGAGCCCGGGATGAACACTGAAGCTTTCTTT
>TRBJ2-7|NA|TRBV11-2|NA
CASSLEPEQYF
TGTGCCAGCAGCTTAGAGCCCGAGCAGTACTTC
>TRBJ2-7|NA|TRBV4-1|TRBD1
CASSQDLTGGIYEQYF
TGCGCCAGCAGCCAAGATTTAACAGGGGGCATCTACGAGCAGTACTTC
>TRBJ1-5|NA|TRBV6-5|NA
CASSYGGGAGQPQHF
TGTGCCAGCAGTTACGGTGGGGGGGCGGGTCAGCCCCAGCATTTT
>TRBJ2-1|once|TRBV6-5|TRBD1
CASSYSGTANEQFF
TGTGCCAGCAGTTACTCCGGGACAGCGAATGAGCAGTTCTTC
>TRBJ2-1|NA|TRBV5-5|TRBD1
CASSQTLWDSYNEQFF
TGTGCCAGCAGCCAAACCTTATGGGACAGCTACAATGAGCAGTTCTTC
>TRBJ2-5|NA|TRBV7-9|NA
CASSPGSSETQYF
TGTGCCAGCAGCCCAGGATCGTCAGAGACCCAGTACTTC
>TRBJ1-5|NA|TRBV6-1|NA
CASSPGTLFWQPQHF
TGTGCCAGCAGCCCCGGGACACTATTCTGGCAGCCCCAGCATTTT
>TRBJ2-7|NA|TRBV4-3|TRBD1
CASSLKFPPGGSSSYEQYF
TGCGCCAGCAGCCTCAAGTTCCCCCCAGGGGGCTCAAGCTCCTACGAGCAGTACTTC
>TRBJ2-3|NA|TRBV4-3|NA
CASSQDPDSSNTQYF
TGCGCCAGCAGCCAAGATCCCGACTCTTCTAATACGCAGTATTTT
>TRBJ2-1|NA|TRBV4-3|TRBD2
CASSPRLAGEVYEQFF
TGCGCCAGCAGCCCACGACTAGCGGGAGAGGTCTATGAGCAGTTCTTC
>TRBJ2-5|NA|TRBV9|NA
CASSAGLEETQYF
TGTGCCAGCAGCGCGGGTCTAGAAGAGACCCAGTACTTC
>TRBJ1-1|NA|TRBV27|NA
CASSITGTTEAFF
TGTGCCAGCAGTATCACAGGAACGACTGAAGCTTTCTTT
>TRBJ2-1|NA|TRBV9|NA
CASSAYGNEQFF
TGTGCCAGCAGCGCCTATGGTAATGAGCAGTTCTTC
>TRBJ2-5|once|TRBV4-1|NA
CASSHRAHGEETQYF
TGCGCCAGCAGCCATAGAGCACACGGAGAAGAGACCCAGTACTTC
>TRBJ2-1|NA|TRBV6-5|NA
CASSYTGDSYNEQFF
TGTGCCAGCAGTTACACGGGGGACTCCTACAATGAGCAGTTCTTC
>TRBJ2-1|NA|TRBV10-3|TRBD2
CAISGTSGKTSYNEQFF
TGTGCCATCAGCGGGACTAGCGGGAAGACCTCCTACAATGAGCAGTTCTTC
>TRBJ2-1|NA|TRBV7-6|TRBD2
CASSLFVGLAGGPNEQFF
TGTGCCAGCAGCTTGTTCGTGGGACTAGCGGGAGGGCCTAATGAGCAGTTCTTC
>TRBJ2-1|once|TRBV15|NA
CATSRVGEGSYNEQFF
TGTGCCACCAGCAGAGTGGGAGAGGGCTCCTACAATGAGCAGTTCTTC
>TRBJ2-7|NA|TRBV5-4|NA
CASSDTAYEQYF
TGTGCCAGCAGCGACACGGCCTACGAGCAGTACTTC
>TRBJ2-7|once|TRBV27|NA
CASSLGSFSYEQYF
TGTGCCAGCAGTTTAGGGTCGTTCTCCTACGAGCAGTACTTC
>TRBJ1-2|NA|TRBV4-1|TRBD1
CASSQERQGADGYTF
TGCGCCAGCAGCCAAGAAAGACAGGGGGCTGATGGCTACACCTTC
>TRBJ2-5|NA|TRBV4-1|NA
CASSQEAGWGETQYF
TGCGCCAGCAGCCAAGAAGCAGGGTGGGGGGAGACCCAGTACTTC
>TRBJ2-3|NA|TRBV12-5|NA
CASGLASRQGGASSTDTQYF
TGTGCTAGTGGTTTGGCCTCTCGACAGGGAGGGGCCTCTAGCACAGATACGCAGTATTTT
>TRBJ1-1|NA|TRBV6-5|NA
CASSYMADRSEAFF
TGTGCCAGCAGTTACATGGCTGACCGAAGCGAAGCTTTCTTT
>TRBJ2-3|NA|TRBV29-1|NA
CSVDDGGLTDTQYF
TGCAGCGTTGATGACGGGGGACTCACAGATACGCAGTATTTT